This TCR beta chain emerged from a study of shared clonotypes between healthy human individuals. Naive CD8 cells, CD45RO-negative and positively selected for CCR7, excluded terminally differentiated effector memory CD45RA+ cells. The V end was cut by 4 bases, the J end by 7 bases, with 20 bases between. There are 16 residues in the CDR3. Germline lookup yields CDR1 SGHDN and CDR2 FVKESK. Several immunoSEQ plates held equal portions of the genomic DNA taken from each subset. TCRdb keeps only in-frame clones here, not all; method: immunoSEQ multiplex PCR. This table holds about 2.1 million clones, just over 90% found once.

Sample: naive CD8+ T cells from PBMCs. The sequence derives from a young man in good health. Some clones in this sample may be carry-over from other donors' samples. The chain combines TRBV14 with TRBJ2-1; D uncertain. Written as DNA, the CDR3 is TGTGCCAGCAGCCCCATACTACTGCCAAACTCTAATGAGCAGTTCTTC. It codes for CASSPILLPNSNEQFF.